Each of the 27 T cell receptor beta chains below was sequenced from the same sample in a study. TCRdb fed the 5' RACE reads into MiXCR, producing one record per CDR3 protein. The data show about 9,100 distinct CDR3 sequences, around three fifths seen once. The sequenced sample consisted of tumor-infiltrating memory CD4+ T cells sorted from the breast tumor. Subset in this sample: memory CD4+ T cells, CD4+CD45RO+CD25-. The receptors here all came from a female donor with breast cancer.

The sample holds a few counts of this clonotype. This chain uses TRBV9 with TRBJ1-6; possible D gene TRBD1, 5 bases. With 4 bases removed from V and 8 bases from J, the gap between germline ends came to 13 bases. Germline loops: CDR1 SGDLS, CDR2 YYNGEE. CDR3 length: 14 residues. The CDR3 spells CASSFGTGDSPLHF. The CDR3, as DNA: TGTGCCAGCAGCTTCGGGACGGGGGATTCACCCCTCCACTTT.

The chain combines TRBV19 with TRBJ1-5; 7 nucleotides align to TRBD1. With V trimmed by 6 bases and J by 6 bases, 5 bases remained unmatched. This CDR3 has 13 residues. CDR1 and CDR2 from the germline V gene are LNHDA and SQIVND (reference sequence). CDR3 sequence: CASRRQGGQPQHF. The CDR3 DNA is TGTGCCAGTAGAAGACAGGGTGGTCAGCCCCAGCATTTT. The whole variable domain, filled in from reference TRBV19 and TRBJ1-5, reads DGGITQSPKYLFRKEGQNVTLSCEQNLNHDAMYWYRQDPGQGLRLIYYSQIVNDFQKGDIAEGYSVSREKKESFPLTVTSAQKNPTAFYLCASRRQGGQPQHFGDGTRLSIL.

V usage is TRBV20-1 and J usage is TRBJ2-6; no firm D call. V lost 5 bases, J lost 0 bases, and 14 bases lay in between. The CDR3 has 16 amino acids. Germline values: CDR1 DFQATT, CDR2 SNEGSKA (reference sequence). The CDR3 coding sequence is TGCAGTGCTCCATCAACCGGCGACTCTGGGGCCAACGTCCTGACTTTC. It codes for CSAPSTGDSGANVLTF.

This clonotype was detected a few times. Written as DNA, the CDR3 is TGCAGTGCTAACCCAGACGCGTGGAACACCGGGGAGCTGTTTTTT. Protein sequence: CSANPDAWNTGELFF. The chain links TRBV20-1 to TRBJ2-2, with unresolved D. CDR3 length: 15 residues. Germline V CDR1 and CDR2: DFQATT, SNEGSKA (reference sequence). V lost 4 bases and J 1 base, leaving 13 bases between the germline ends.

The chain uses TRBV24-1 and TRBJ2-7; the match to TRBD1 covers 7 bases. The CDR3 runs to 14 residues. The germline V gene encodes CDR1 KGHDR and CDR2 SFDVKD. Trimming took 6 bases from V and 2 from J; bases not matched to a gene: 6. In DNA, the CDR3 is TGTGCCACCAGTACACCGGGACAGCCCTACGAGCAGTACTTC. Encoded protein: CATSTPGQPYEQYF.

As to this clonotype: An end of the junction does not agree with germline; a read error may underlie this. The chain recombines TRBV27 with TRBJ1-2, with TRBD1 matching over 7 bases. The CDR3 has 16 amino acids. Germline V gene sequence: CDR1 MNHEY, CDR2 SMNVEV (reference sequence). CDR3 protein: CASTSLRGQADYAYTF. CDR3 bases: TGTGCCAGCACCTCCCTAAGAGGACAGGCGGACTATGCCTACACCTTC.

This clonotype was counted a few times. The chain is built from TRBV29-1 and TRBJ1-6, with TRBD1 identical over 9 bases. From germline, CDR1 is SQVTM and CDR2 ANQGSEA. The trim removed 7 bases at V and 9 bases at J, leaving 7 bases unmatched. The CDR3 has 13 residues. The CDR3 sequence is CSARQGVGSPLHF. The CDR3 region has the DNA TGCAGCGCCCGACAGGGGGTAGGTTCACCCCTCCACTTT.

The V gene is TRBV7-8, the J gene TRBJ1-5, with D possibly matching TRBD1 (5 bases). V lost 5 bases and J lost 5, with 10 bases in between. From germline, CDR1 is SGHVS and CDR2 FQNEAQ. This CDR3 region has 13 residues. In DNA, the CDR3 is TGTGCCAGCAGCCTCGAAGGGGATCAGCCCCAGCATTTT. Protein sequence: CASSLEGDQPQHF.

This sequence joins TRBV7-2 and TRBJ1-5; tentatively, D is TRBD1 (5 bases). Germline loops: CDR1 SGHTA, CDR2 FQGNSA. This CDR3 comprises 13 residues. Trimming stripped 6 bases from V and 6 bases from J, with 12 bases between. The CDR3: CASRGPRGQPQHF. CDR3 nucleotides: TGTGCCAGCAGGGGCCCGAGGGGTCAGCCCCAGCATTTT.

The chain uses TRBV11-2 and TRBJ2-4; 8 positions match TRBD2. The germline V gene encodes CDR1 SGHAT and CDR2 FQNNGV. After removal of 5 bases from V and 1 base from J, the junction contained 13 bases not matched to a gene. The length of the CDR3 is 18 residues. For the CDR3, the DNA is TGTGCCAGCAGCACTATTAAGGGGAGCGGGAGTGCCAAAAACATTCAGTACTTC. Translating gives CASSTIKGSGSAKNIQYF.

In regard to this clonotype: Mismatch with germline at one junction end may stem from a read error. The gene calls are TRBV20-1 and TRBJ1-1, with unresolved D. Germline values: CDR1 DFQATT, CDR2 SNEGSKA (reference sequence). This CDR3 comprises 12 residues. CDR3 sequence (DNA): TGCAGTGCTAGAGTCGGGATGACTGAAGCTCTCTTT. Its protein product is CSARVGMTEALF.

The V gene is TRBV4-2, the J gene TRBJ2-7, with 8 bases identical to TRBD2. Trimming at V came to 1 base and at J to 4 bases, leaving 9 bases not matched to a gene. The CDR3 runs to 16 residues. Germline V gene lookup returns CDR1 LGHNA and CDR2 YNFKEQ. CDR3: CASSQGIEAGVYEQYF. The CDR3 DNA follows: TGTGCCAGCAGCCAAGGCATCGAAGCGGGAGTTTACGAGCAGTACTTC.

The chain combines TRBV10-3 with TRBJ1-1; no reliable D call. Trimming cost V 8 bases and J 1 base, with 5 bases left between them. This CDR3 contains 11 residues. Germline V gene sequence: CDR1 ENHRY, CDR2 SYGVKD. The CDR3 DNA is TGTGCCATCGGAGAGAACACTGAAGCTTTCTTT. Amino acid sequence: CAIGENTEAFF.

The genes are TRBV20-1 and TRBJ2-3, with TRBD2 identical over 11 bases. CDR1 and CDR2 from the germline V gene are DFQATT and SNEGSKA (reference sequence). The V and J ends lost 7 bases and 1 base, in that order; junction bases with no gene match: 13. The CDR3 runs to 17 residues. The CDR3 spells CSVQPAIAGGRTDTQYF. In nucleotides, the CDR3 is TGCAGTGTCCAGCCCGCTATAGCGGGGGGGCGCACAGATACGCAGTATTTT.

In this sample, this clonotype turned up a few times. The V gene is TRBV5-1, the J gene TRBJ2-3; D gene unclear. The ends were cut back, 0 bases at V and 4 bases at J, with 18 bases in the middle. This CDR3 is built from 17 residues. CDR1 is SGHRS and CDR2 is YFSETQ in the germline V gene. The CDR3: CASSLALSARTADTQYF. CDR3 bases: TGCGCCAGCAGCTTGGCCTTATCGGCCCGTACCGCAGATACGCAGTATTTT.

The gene calls are TRBV12-3 or TRBV12-4 and TRBJ2-7; possibly TRBD1 for D (6 bases). The CDR3 spans 13 residues. Between the trimmed V and J ends, which lost 3 bases and 3 bases, there was a span of 9 bases. The CDR3 loop reads CASSLDRDYEQYF. For the CDR3, the DNA is TGTGCCAGCAGTTTGGACAGAGACTACGAGCAGTACTTC.

The rearrangement links TRBV11-2 to TRBJ2-3; D is possibly TRBD2 (5 bases). The germline CDR1 and CDR2 sequences are SGHAT and FQNNGV. The V end was cut by 4 bases, the J end by 0 bases, with 17 bases between. This CDR3 is 17 amino acids long. CDR3 DNA: TGTGCCAGCAGCTCCCGGGGAGTAGTGGTTAGCACAGATACGCAGTATTTT. Translated, it gives CASSSRGVVVSTDTQYF.

The chain carries TRBV7-2 and TRBJ2-1, with 11 bases aligning to TRBD2. Germline V gives CDR1 SGHTA, CDR2 FQGNSA. The junction had 4 bases not matched to a gene; V was cut back by 8 bases and J by 7 bases. CDR3 length: 13 residues. The CDR3 DNA follows: TGTGCCAGCTTACTAGCGGGGGCTAATGAGCAGTTCTTC. Residues: CASLLAGANEQFF.

This chain joins TRBV7-2 and TRBJ2-5, with 10 bases matching TRBD1. The CDR3 is 14 residues long. Looked up from germline, CDR1 is SGHTA and CDR2 is FQGNSA. V lost 4 bases to trimming and J lost 2 bases; unmatched junction nucleotides: 1. The CDR3 coding sequence is TGTGCCAGCAGCTCGGGACAGGGGCAAGAGACCCAGTACTTC. This encodes CASSSGQGQETQYF.

The V and J genes are TRBV4-1 and TRBJ2-1; 9 bases map to TRBD1. CDR1 and CDR2 (germline): MGHRA, YSYEKL. The CDR3 totals 12 residues. The trim removed 8 bases at V and 8 bases at J, leaving 4 bases unmatched. The DNA of the CDR3 is TGCGCCAGCGCCTGGACAGGGGATGAGCAGTTCTTC. Its protein product is CASAWTGDEQFF.

This sequence joins TRBV19 and TRBJ1-1; tentative D call: TRBD1 (5 bases). V lost 5 bases and J lost 4, with 11 bases in between. CDR1 is LNHDA and CDR2 is SQIVND in the germline V gene (reference sequence). This CDR3 is 13 amino acids long. CDR3 in DNA: TGTGCCAGTAGTCTCCGGGACGGCACTGAAGCTTTCTTT. The encoded protein is CASSLRDGTEAFF.

This clonotype was detected a few times. The V call is TRBV29-1, the J call TRBJ2-5; D is unresolved. CDR3 length: 12 amino acids. Germline V gene data show CDR1 as SQVTM and CDR2 as ANQGSEA. V lost 1 base, J lost 5 bases, and 8 bases lay in between. CDR3 region: CSVEGVGETQYF. The CDR3 DNA is TGCAGCGTTGAAGGGGTTGGGGAGACCCAGTACTTC.

The V gene is TRBV29-1, the J gene TRBJ2-1, with D possibly matching TRBD2 (5 bases). Per germline, CDR1 SQVTM and CDR2 ANQGSEA. This CDR3 comprises 14 residues. The V gene lost 6 bases and the J gene lost 0 bases, with 12 bases spanning the gap. The CDR3 sequence is CSVLGAYSYNEQFF. The DNA for the CDR3 is TGCAGCGTCCTGGGAGCCTACTCCTACAATGAGCAGTTCTTC.

The J gene is TRBJ2-3, the V gene TRBV7-2; tentative D call: TRBD1 (5 bases). V dropped 5 bases and J dropped 6 bases, with 12 bases sitting between them. Germline loops: CDR1 SGHTA, CDR2 FQGNSA. The CDR3 runs 13 residues. CDR3 residues: CASSPQGGDTQYF. DNA for the CDR3: TGTGCCAGCAGCCCCCAGGGTGGCGATACGCAGTATTTT.

The chain joins TRBV15 to TRBJ2-5; D remains ambiguous. Germline assignment: CDR1 LNHNV and CDR2 YYDKDF (reference sequence). V lost 0 bases, J lost 1 base, and 3 bases lay in between. This CDR3 spans 13 amino acids. The CDR3 region has the DNA TGTGCCACCAGCAGAGATCCCCAAGAGACCCAGTACTTC. Amino acid sequence: CATSRDPQETQYF.

This clonotype occurred a few times. The chain recombines TRBV11-2 with TRBJ2-7; 8 nucleotides match TRBD2. Germline CDR1 SGHAT, CDR2 FQNNGV. This CDR3 is 14 amino acids long. The ends lost 7 bases at V and 2 bases at J; junction bases unmatched: 7. The CDR3 coding sequence is TGTGCCAGCAAGCCGGGAGGGCTAACCTACGAGCAGTACTTC. This encodes CASKPGGLTYEQYF.

The chain has TRBV6-5 and TRBJ1-1, with D unresolved. The V and J ends lost 6 bases and 1 base respectively, with 12 bases between them. The germline CDR1 and CDR2 sequences are MNHEY and SVGAGI. CDR3 length equals 14 residues. CDR3 bases: TGTGCCAGCAGCCCCCTTCTCCCGAACACTGAAGCTTTCTTT. Protein: CASSPLLPNTEAFF.